These 4 T cell receptor beta chains share one sample of origin, sequenced in a study of cytomegalovirus exposure and HLA in healthy donors. The PCR employed 60 Vbeta primers together with 13 Jbeta primers. TCRdb's copy holds only in-frame clones and misses some; the assay was immunoSEQ multiplex PCR. Among around 150,000 clones listed, 80% were seen once. The sequencing sample was made of PBMCs. The receptor set was obtained from a man younger than 45 in good health and CMV-seronegative.

The chain combines TRBV4-2 with TRBJ2-5; 11 nucleotides line up with TRBD2. The CDR3 totals 16 residues. The V gene's germline CDR1 is LGHNA and CDR2 YNFKEQ. The trim removed 4 bases at V and 0 bases at J, leaving 4 bases unmatched. CDR3 in amino acids: CASSPGTSGYQETQYF. The CDR3, as DNA: TGTGCCAGCAGCCCGGGGACTAGCGGTTACCAAGAGACCCAGTACTTC.

The gene calls are TRBV18 and TRBJ2-1; 13 bases match TRBD2. The CDR3 consists of 15 residues. J was trimmed by 6 bases and V by 3 bases; bases with no gene match: 2. Germline V gene lookup returns CDR1 KGHSH and CDR2 LQKENI. The CDR3 DNA reads TGTGCCAGCTCACCTGGACTAGCGGGAGCCAATGAGCAGTTCTTC. Its translation: CASSPGLAGANEQFF.

This clone came up once. The chain joins TRBV28 to TRBJ1-2; D ambiguous. V lost 10 bases and J 0 bases, leaving 15 bases between the germline ends. In germline, CDR1 is MDHEN, CDR2 SYDVKM. The CDR3 totals 14 residues. DNA for the CDR3: TGTGCCACCCGCACCGGAGGAGCTAACTATGGCTACACCTTC. It codes for CATRTGGANYGYTF.

The chain carries TRBV30 and TRBJ1-3; D is unresolved. Deletions cut 4 bases from V and 9 bases from J, with 13 bases between. Per the germline V gene, CDR1 is GTSNPN and CDR2 is SVGIG (reference sequence). The CDR3 sequence is 12 residues long. The CDR3 region is CAWNPSEVTIYF. The CDR3 DNA follows: TGTGCCTGGAACCCCTCCGAGGTCACCATATATTTT.